This T cell receptor beta chain is from a study of blood T cell repertoires in COVID-19. Study summary: The origin of the acute and convalescent COVID-19 samples was the United States, Italy and Spain.

Clones were sequenced by immunoSEQ multiplex PCR, and TCRdb holds only the in-frame ones, with some missing. This table holds about 380,000 clones, approximately 89% found once. Donors were grouped by their self-reported clinical history. Germline CDR1 and CDR2: KGHSH and LQKENI. The trim removed 6 bases at V and 7 bases at J, leaving 11 bases unmatched. The CDR3 covers 15 residues. The TCR was taken from a man aged 25 to 40 who had recovered from COVID-19. The chain links TRBV18 to TRBJ1-2; TRBD1 agrees at 10 bases. Sequenced material: PBMCs or T cells enriched from blood (not recorded which). Written as DNA, the CDR3 is TGTGCCAGCTCCGGACAGGGGGTAGGACCTGCTGGCTACACCTTC. This gives the protein CASSGQGVGPAGYTF.